Below are 28 T cell receptor beta chains sequenced from a single sample in a study of blood T cell repertoires in COVID-19. Measured with immunoSEQ multiplex PCR; TCRdb has only the in-frame clones, and not every one. The sample yields 300,000 or so clones, around 86% seen once. Sequenced: PBMCs or T cells enriched from blood (not recorded which). These receptors were taken from a woman aged 40 to 50 with acute COVID-19.

The J gene is TRBJ2-1, the V gene TRBV28; TRBD2 matches 9 bases. The V and J ends lost 3 bases and 4 bases, in that order; junction bases with no gene match: 13. CDR1 is MDHEN, CDR2 SYDVKM, per germline. The CDR3 loop spans 18 amino acids. The CDR3 DNA is TGTGCCAGCAGTTTCAGACAGGTGCTCCTAGCGGGATACAATGAGCAGTTCTTC. Amino acid sequence: CASSFRQVLLAGYNEQFF.

The chain carries TRBV5-1 and TRBJ1-1; no definite D call. Trimming stripped 5 bases from V and 3 bases from J, with 11 bases between. The CDR3 runs 13 residues. Germline CDR1 is SGHRS and CDR2 is YFSETQ. The DNA of the CDR3 is TGCGCCAGCAGAGTGGGGAGGGACACTGAAGCTTTCTTT. It encodes CASRVGRDTEAFF.

The chain employs TRBV4-3 and TRBJ2-7; 8 positions agree with TRBD1. Trimming at V came to 1 base and at J to 2 bases, leaving 7 bases not matched to a gene. CDR3 size: 16 residues. Germline CDR1 reads LGHNA; CDR2 reads YSLEER. The CDR3 nucleotides read TGCGCCAGCAGCCAAGGGGCGGGCAGGGGGCCCTACGAGCAGTACTTC. Its translation: CASSQGAGRGPYEQYF.

The V gene is TRBV5-1, the J gene TRBJ2-3; 7 bases match TRBD1. V shed 2 bases, J shed 7 bases, and the junction held 1 base outside the gene matches. Germline CDR1 SGHRS, CDR2 YFSETQ. The CDR3 runs to 12 residues. In DNA, the CDR3 is TGCGCCAGCAGCTTACAGGGGAATACGCAGTATTTT. Amino acids: CASSLQGNTQYF.

V usage is TRBV11-2 and J usage is TRBJ2-2; 14 nucleotides align to TRBD2. Per germline, CDR1 SGHAT and CDR2 FQNNGV. J was trimmed by 5 bases and V by 6 bases; bases with no gene match: 8. There are 17 residues in the CDR3. The chain's CDR3 is CASRSGTSGRNTGELFF. The CDR3 DNA reads as TGTGCCAGCAGGTCCGGGACTAGCGGGAGAAATACCGGGGAGCTGTTTTTT.

The chain couples TRBV6-5 to TRBJ1-1, with TRBD1 matching 7 bases. Germline V gene data show CDR1 as MNHEY and CDR2 as SVGAGI. The CDR3 runs to 15 residues. The V segment lost 8 bases and the J segment 0 bases; nucleotides outside the gene matches: 9. CDR3 protein: CASYALDRVNTEAFF. The CDR3 DNA reads TGTGCCAGCTATGCCTTAGACAGGGTGAACACTGAAGCTTTCTTT.

The chain employs TRBV10-3 and TRBJ1-2; 8 bases agree with TRBD1. The length of the CDR3 is 14 residues. Germline CDR1 is ENHRY and CDR2 is SYGVKD. Losses at the gene ends were 6 bases for V and 0 bases for J; bases not matched to a gene: 3. The CDR3 reads CAISSTGANYGYTF. Here the CDR3 DNA reads TGTGCCATCAGCTCGACAGGGGCTAACTATGGCTACACCTTC.

This chain uses TRBV9 with TRBJ2-5, with TRBD2 matching 11 bases. The CDR3 runs to 14 residues. Germline loops: CDR1 SGDLS, CDR2 YYNGEE. Losses at the gene ends were 3 bases for V and 5 bases for J; bases not matched to a gene: 3. The CDR3 is CASSALAGGETQYF. DNA for the CDR3: TGTGCCAGCAGCGCCCTAGCGGGAGGTGAGACCCAGTACTTC.

This chain joins TRBV19 and TRBJ1-6; tentatively, D is TRBD1 (5 bases). The CDR3 loop spans 14 amino acids. In germline, CDR1 is LNHDA, CDR2 SQIVND (reference sequence). V was pared by 7 bases and J by 8 bases, with 15 bases between. The DNA for the CDR3 is TGTGCCAGTAACTTCAGGGTTCGGGATTCACCCCTCCACTTT. Its protein is CASNFRVRDSPLHF.

The chain uses TRBV28 and TRBJ1-1, with D possibly matching TRBD1 (6 bases). There are 13 residues in the CDR3. Germline CDR1 and CDR2: MDHEN and SYDVKM. V was clipped by 5 bases and J by 10 bases, with 17 bases between them. The CDR3 sequence is CASSQRSGVGAFF. For the CDR3, the DNA is TGTGCCAGCAGTCAGCGCTCAGGGGTCGGAGCTTTCTTT.

The chain combines TRBV3-1 (or the pseudogene TRBV3-2) with TRBJ1-1, with D unresolved. Germline V gene lookup returns CDR1 LGHDT and CDR2 YNNKEL (reference sequence). The CDR3 sequence is 14 residues long. Trimming cost V 3 bases and J 6 bases, with 14 bases left between them. The CDR3 protein is CASSQWEGTAEAFF. The CDR3 DNA reads as TGTGCCAGCAGCCAGTGGGAGGGAACGGCTGAAGCTTTCTTT.

The CDR3 nucleotides are TGTGCCAGCAGCCCTACCCGAAGCTCCTACAATGAGCAGTTCTTC. Amino acids: CASSPTRSSYNEQFF. The chain recombines TRBV7-3 with TRBJ2-1; D ambiguous. Germline V gene data show CDR1 as SGHTA and CDR2 as FQGTGA. This CDR3 contains 15 residues. V lost 5 bases and J lost 0, with 11 bases in between.

For this clone: Other DNA sequences in the sample encode the same CDR3. This chain links TRBV5-1 with TRBJ2-1; the match to TRBD1 covers 7 bases. V shed 0 bases and J 2 bases; nucleotides not matched to a gene: 2. Germline CDR1 SGHRS, CDR2 YFSETQ. The CDR3 runs 15 residues. The chain's CDR3 is CASSLGQGAYNEQFF. The CDR3 bases are TGCGCCAGCAGCTTGGGTCAGGGGGCCTACAATGAGCAGTTCTTC.

The rearrangement links TRBV5-6 to TRBJ1-4; 7 nucleotides line up with TRBD1. Germline CDR1 reads SGHDT; CDR2 reads YYEEEE. The CDR3 is 17 amino acids. V dropped 4 bases and J dropped 8; count of bases not matched to a gene: 17. Here the CDR3 DNA reads TGTGCCAGCAGCCTACGGGACAGAACCGGGTTTAGGGAAAAACTGTTTTTT. Translation: CASSLRDRTGFREKLFF.

The rearrangement uses TRBV5-4 and TRBJ2-3; 13 positions agree with TRBD2. Germline V lookup: CDR1 SGHNT, CDR2 YYREEE (reference sequence). The CDR3 totals 16 residues. Trimming cost V 4 bases and J 4 bases; bases outside gene matches: 6. The CDR3 DNA reads TGTGCCAGCAGCCCCCCGGGACTAGCGGGGTCAGATACGCAGTATTTT. It specifies CASSPPGLAGSDTQYF.

The chain uses TRBV2 and TRBJ2-7; 7 bases agree with TRBD2. J was trimmed by 2 bases and V by 1 base; bases with no gene match: 5. The length of the CDR3 is 15 residues. CDR1 is SNHLY and CDR2 is FYNNEI in the germline V gene. The CDR3 DNA reads as TGTGCCAGCAGTGAAGGCGGGAGTATCCCCTACGAGCAGTACTTC. Its translation is CASSEGGSIPYEQYF.

The CDR3 reads CASSYSRTGGKTGELFF. CDR3 bases: TGTGCCAGCAGTTATTCTAGGACAGGGGGCAAGACCGGGGAGCTGTTTTTT. The rearrangement uses TRBV6-2 or TRBV6-3 and TRBJ2-2, with TRBD1 matching 11 bases. The trim removed 3 bases at V and 5 bases at J, leaving 8 bases unmatched. Looked up from germline, CDR1 is MNHEY and CDR2 is SVGEGT. This CDR3 spans 17 amino acids.

The gene calls are TRBV7-2 and TRBJ2-5; D is unclear. Germline values: CDR1 SGHTA, CDR2 FQGNSA. The V end was cut by 5 bases, the J end by 7 bases, with 14 bases between. This CDR3 has 13 residues. CDR3 nucleotide sequence: TGTGCCAGCAGCCTAGAAGAGGTGGGGACCCAGTACTTC. Amino acids: CASSLEEVGTQYF.

This chain connects TRBV27 to TRBJ2-7; 8 positions match TRBD1. Germline lookup yields CDR1 MNHEY and CDR2 SMNVEV (reference sequence). The CDR3 extends over 14 amino acids. The V segment lost 2 bases and the J segment 11 bases; nucleotides outside the gene matches: 11. This chain's CDR3 is CASSLEQQGQAEYF. Written as DNA, the CDR3 is TGTGCCAGCAGTTTAGAACAGCAGGGACAGGCGGAGTACTTC.

The V and J genes are TRBV3-1 (or the pseudogene TRBV3-2) and TRBJ1-2; no definite D call. The V and J ends lost 1 base and 9 bases respectively, with 12 bases between them. The CDR3 extends over 13 amino acids. CDR1 and CDR2 from the germline V gene are LGHDT and YNNKEL (reference sequence). The CDR3 spells CASSQGRDRSYTF. The CDR3 DNA follows: TGTGCCAGCAGCCAAGGGCGGGATAGGAGCTACACCTTC.

This chain connects TRBV5-4 to TRBJ1-2; D remains ambiguous. The CDR3 consists of 16 residues. The germline gives CDR1 SGHNT, CDR2 YYREEE (reference sequence). With 2 bases removed from V and 4 bases from J, the gap between germline ends came to 18 bases. CDR3 coding DNA: TGTGCCAGCAGCTTTAACGGCCTAGCGGCGGGCTATGGCTACACCTTC. This codes for CASSFNGLAAGYGYTF. The full variable domain, completed using reference TRBV5-4 and TRBJ1-2, is ETGVTQSPTHLIKTRGQQVTLRCSSQSGHNTVSWYQQALGQGPQFIFQYYREEENGRGNFPPRFSGLQFPNYSSELNVNALELDDSALYLCASSFNGLAAGYGYTFGSGTRLTVV.

This chain connects TRBV5-1 to TRBJ2-5; TRBD1 aligns across 7 bases. With V trimmed by 4 bases and J by 5 bases, 11 bases remained unmatched. Germline V gene sequence: CDR1 SGHRS, CDR2 YFSETQ. This CDR3 contains 15 residues. The CDR3 region is CASSLSRGRGETQYF. CDR3 in DNA: TGCGCCAGCAGCCTTTCTAGGGGGCGAGGGGAGACCCAGTACTTC.

The V gene is TRBV6-5, the J gene TRBJ1-3; D is undetermined. Germline V CDR1 and CDR2: MNHEY, SVGAGI. V was shortened by 6 bases and J by 0 bases, with 12 bases between the two germline ends. CDR3 length: 15 amino acids. The CDR3 DNA is TGTGCCAGCAGAAGTGGCGGCACCTCTGGAAACACCATATATTTT. This translates into CASRSGGTSGNTIYF.

This chain connects TRBV28 to TRBJ2-7, with D maybe TRBD2 (6 bases). Germline CDR1 is MDHEN and CDR2 is SYDVKM. Between the trimmed V and J ends, which lost 4 bases and 4 bases, there was a span of 11 bases. The CDR3 contains 13 residues. In DNA form, the CDR3 reads TGTGCCAGCAGTTCGGGACTTTTGTACGAGCAGTACTTC. Its translation is CASSSGLLYEQYF.

V gene TRBV4-1 combines with J gene TRBJ1-2, with a possible D match to TRBD1 (5 bases). The CDR3 extends over 17 amino acids. Per the germline V gene, CDR1 is MGHRA and CDR2 is YSYEKL. The ends were cut back, 3 bases at V and 0 bases at J, with 17 bases in the middle. The chain's CDR3 is CASSHVAAGFSNYGYTF. In nucleotides, the CDR3 is TGCGCCAGCAGCCACGTGGCCGCAGGGTTTTCTAACTATGGCTACACCTTC.

This chain uses TRBV5-8 with TRBJ2-3; 8 bases line up with TRBD1. The length of the CDR3 is 14 residues. V was pared by 3 bases and J by 3 bases, with 3 bases of the junction left unmatched. Per germline, CDR1 SGHTS and CDR2 YDEGEE. For the CDR3, the DNA is TGTGCCAGCAGCTCACAGGGGGAGACAGATACGCAGTATTTT. Translation gives CASSSQGETDTQYF.

This chain connects TRBV7-2 to TRBJ1-1; 9 bases are a match to TRBD1. The germline V gene has CDR1 SGHTA and CDR2 FQGNSA. Trimming cost V 7 bases and J 3 bases; bases outside gene matches: 6. CDR3 length: 14 amino acids. CDR3 DNA sequence: TGTGCCAGCAAGACCACAGGGGGCTACACTGAAGCTTTCTTT. It yields the protein CASKTTGGYTEAFF.

CDR3 sequence: CASSPLGSGSYNEQFF. CDR3 sequence (DNA): TGTGCCAGCAGCCCCTTGGGGAGTGGCTCCTACAATGAGCAGTTCTTC. The chain combines TRBV7-9 with TRBJ2-1, with D perhaps matching TRBD2 (5 bases). CDR3 length: 16 residues. Trimming took 5 bases from V and 0 from J, leaving 14 bases between them. Looked up from germline, CDR1 is SEHNR and CDR2 is FQNEAQ (reference sequence).